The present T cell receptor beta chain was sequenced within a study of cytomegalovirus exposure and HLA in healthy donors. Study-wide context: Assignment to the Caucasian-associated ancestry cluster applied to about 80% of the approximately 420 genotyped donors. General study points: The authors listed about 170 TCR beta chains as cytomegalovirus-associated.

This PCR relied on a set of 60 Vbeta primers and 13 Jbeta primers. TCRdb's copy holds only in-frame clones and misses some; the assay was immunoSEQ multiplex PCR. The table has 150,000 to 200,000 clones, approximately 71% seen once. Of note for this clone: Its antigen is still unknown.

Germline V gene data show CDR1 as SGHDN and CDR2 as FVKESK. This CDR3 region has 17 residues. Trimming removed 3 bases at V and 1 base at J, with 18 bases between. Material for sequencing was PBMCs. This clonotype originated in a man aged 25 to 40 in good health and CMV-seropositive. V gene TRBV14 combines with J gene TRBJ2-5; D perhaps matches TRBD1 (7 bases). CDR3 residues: CASSQGSGGISQETQYF. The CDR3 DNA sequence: TGTGCCAGCAGCCAGGGATCAGGGGGGATCAGCCAAGAGACCCAGTACTTC. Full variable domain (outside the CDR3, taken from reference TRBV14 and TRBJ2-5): EAGVTQFPSHSVIEKGQTVTLRCDPISGHDNLYWYRRVMGKEIKFLLHFVKESKQDESGMPNNRFLAERTGGTYSTLKVQPAELEDSGVYFCASSQGSGGISQETQYFGPGTRLLVL.